The rows below give T cell receptor beta chains drawn from one sample of a study of blood T cell repertoires in COVID-19. Produced via immunoSEQ multiplex PCR; TCRdb's table is partial and in-frame only. This sample has about 130,000 clones, with around 85% found just once. Specimen: peripheral blood. The receptors were sampled from an elderly woman with COVID-19, enrolled during active disease. Both conserved end residues are part of each CDR3. The D gene is left open where the match is weak. Clone size is shown for a subset of rows, as once, few, many or a class of expanded clone.

clone size	D gene	V gene	J gene	CDR3 DNA	CDR3 protein
.	.	TRBV7-6	TRBJ2-5	TGTGCCAGCAGCTCCCGAGTGGGAGAACAAGAGACCCAGTACTTC	CASSSRVGEQETQYF
.	TRBD2	TRBV7-9	TRBJ2-7	TGTGCCAGCAGCTTAGGAGCTAGCGGGGGTAGCTCCTACGAGCAGTACTTC	CASSLGASGGSSYEQYF
.	.	TRBV6-1	TRBJ2-2	TGTGCCAGCAGTGAAGGGCAGGTCACCGGGGAGCTGTTTTTT	CASSEGQVTGELFF
.	TRBD2	TRBV5-6	TRBJ2-7	TGTGCCAGCAGCTTGATGGGACTAGCGGGAGGCGAGCAGTACTTC	CASSLMGLAGGEQYF
.	.	TRBV29-1	TRBJ2-1	TGCAGCGTTGCACCAGGGCTTGGGCACAATGAGCAGTTCTTC	CSVAPGLGHNEQFF
.	TRBD2	TRBV25-1	TRBJ2-1	TGTGCCAGCAGTGATCTTAATAGCGGGAAGTTAAATGAGCAGTTCTTC	CASSDLNSGKLNEQFF
.	TRBD1	TRBV7-2	TRBJ1-1	TGTGCCAGCAGCTTATCAGGGGGTATGAACACTGAAGCTTTCTTT	CASSLSGGMNTEAFF
.	TRBD2	TRBV9	TRBJ2-1	TGTGCCAGCAGCGTAGAGACTAGCCGGGCCAGTGAGCAGTTCTTC	CASSVETSRASEQFF
.	.	TRBV7-3	TRBJ1-2	TGTGCCAGCAGCCCTACAGGGAACTATGGCTACACCTTC	CASSPTGNYGYTF
.	.	TRBV6-2/TRBV6-3	TRBJ2-1	TGTGCCAGCAGTTCAGGGGTCGGGTACAATGAGCAGTTCTTC	CASSSGVGYNEQFF
.	.	TRBV13	TRBJ1-3	TGTGCCAGCAGCTTACATAGAGTAAAATCTTCCTCTGGAAACACCATATATTTT	CASSLHRVKSSSGNTIYF
.	.	TRBV15	TRBJ1-1	TGTGCCACCAGCAGAGGGGGCAGGTCCATGAACACTGAAGCTTTCTTT	CATSRGGRSMNTEAFF
.	.	TRBV6-6	TRBJ2-5	TGTGCCAGCAGTTACTCGCTGTGGAGCCAAGAGACCCAGTACTTC	CASSYSLWSQETQYF
.	.	TRBV3-1/TRBV3-2	TRBJ1-2	TGTGCCAGCAGCCAAGATCGCGGGGACTATGGCTACACCTTC	CASSQDRGDYGYTF
.	TRBD2	TRBV3-1/TRBV3-2	TRBJ2-1	TGTGCCAGCAGTCCCTATCGGGAGGGCGTACATGAGCAGTTCTTC	CASSPYREGVHEQFF
.	.	TRBV4-3	TRBJ2-3	TGCGCCAGCAGCCAAGGTCGCAGGGGGGGCACAGATACGCAGTATTTT	CASSQGRRGGTDTQYF
.	.	TRBV21-1	TRBJ1-2	TGTGCCAGCAGCTCCCGCGGAGAGAACTATGGCTACACCTTC	CASSSRGENYGYTF
once	.	TRBV27	TRBJ2-7	TGTGCCAGCAGTTCGGGGACTGGATACGAGCAGTACTTC	CASSSGTGYEQYF
.	TRBD2	TRBV25-1	TRBJ2-7	TGTGCCAGCAGTCAACCGGGACTAACCTACGAGCAGTACTTC	CASSQPGLTYEQYF
.	.	TRBV7-2	TRBJ2-7	TGTGCCAGCAGCTTTTTCGGAGAGTGGAACGAGCAGTACTTC	CASSFFGEWNEQYF
.	.	TRBV5-8	TRBJ1-5	TGTGCCAGCAGCTTCTACGTGGGGGGTATTTTGGAGCCCCAGCATTTT	CASSFYVGGILEPQHF
.	.	TRBV9	TRBJ2-1	TGTGCCAGCAGCGTAGTCGGAGGAGAGCAGTTCTTC	CASSVVGGEQFF
.	TRBD1	TRBV14	TRBJ2-6	TGTGCCAGCAGCCCGAGCCCGGGACAGACCTCTGGGGCCAACGTCCTGACTTTC	CASSPSPGQTSGANVLTF
.	TRBD2	TRBV4-2	TRBJ2-2	TGTGCCAGTGCCCCTCTAGCGGGAGTCGACACCGGGGAGCTGTTTTTT	CASAPLAGVDTGELFF
once	TRBD1	TRBV5-1	TRBJ1-2	TGCGCCAGCAGCTTGGGATCTTTAGGGGGCGAAGACTATGGCTACACCTTC	CASSLGSLGGEDYGYTF
.	.	TRBV4-1	TRBJ2-6	TGCGCCAGCAGCTCCCAGGTTGCCAGGGAAAGGTCTGGGGCCAACGTCCTGACTTTC	CASSSQVARERSGANVLTF
.	.	TRBV29-1	TRBJ2-1	TGCAGCGTTGACAAGGTAGCCAATGAGCAGTTCTTC	CSVDKVANEQFF
.	.	TRBV19	TRBJ2-2	TGTGCCAGTAGTATAGTGGACAGCGCACTCACCGGGGAGCTGTTTTTT	CASSIVDSALTGELFF
many	.	TRBV4-1	TRBJ1-5	TGCGCCAGCGCCTTGAGCGGGGCAAGCAGCAATCAGCCCCAGCATTTT	CASALSGASSNQPQHF